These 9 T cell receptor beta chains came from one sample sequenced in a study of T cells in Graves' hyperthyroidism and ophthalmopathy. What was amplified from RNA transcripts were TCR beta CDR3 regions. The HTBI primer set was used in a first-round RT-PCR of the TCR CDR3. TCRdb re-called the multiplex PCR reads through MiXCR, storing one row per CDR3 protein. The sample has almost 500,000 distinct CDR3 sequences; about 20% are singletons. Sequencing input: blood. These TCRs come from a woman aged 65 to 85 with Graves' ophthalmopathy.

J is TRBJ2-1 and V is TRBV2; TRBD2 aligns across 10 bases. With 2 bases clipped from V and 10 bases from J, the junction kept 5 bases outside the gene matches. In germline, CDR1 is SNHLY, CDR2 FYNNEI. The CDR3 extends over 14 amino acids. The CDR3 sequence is CASSERGLAREQFF. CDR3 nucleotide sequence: TGTGCCAGCAGTGAAAGGGGACTAGCGAGGGAGCAGTTCTTC.

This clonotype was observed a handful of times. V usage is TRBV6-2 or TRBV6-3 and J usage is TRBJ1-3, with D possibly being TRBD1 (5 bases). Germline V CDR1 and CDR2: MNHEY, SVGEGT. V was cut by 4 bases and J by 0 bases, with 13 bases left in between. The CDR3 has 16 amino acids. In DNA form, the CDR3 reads TGTGCCAGCAGTTCCCCAGGGTCTAACTCTGGAAACACCATATATTTT. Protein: CASSSPGSNSGNTIYF.

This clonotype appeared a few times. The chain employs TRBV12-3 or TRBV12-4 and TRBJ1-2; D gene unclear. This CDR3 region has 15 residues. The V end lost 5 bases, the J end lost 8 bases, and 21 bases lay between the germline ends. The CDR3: CASSARVLGAGGYTF. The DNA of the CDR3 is TGTGCCAGCAGTGCTCGCGTGCTAGGTGCGGGGGGCTACACCTTC.

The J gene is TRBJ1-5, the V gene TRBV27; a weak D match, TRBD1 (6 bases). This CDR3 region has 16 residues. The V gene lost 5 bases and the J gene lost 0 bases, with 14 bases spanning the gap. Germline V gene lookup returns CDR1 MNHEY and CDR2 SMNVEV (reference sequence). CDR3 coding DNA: TGTGCCAGCAGTCCTCTGGGGGGGCCTAGCAATCAGCCCCAGCATTTT. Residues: CASSPLGGPSNQPQHF.

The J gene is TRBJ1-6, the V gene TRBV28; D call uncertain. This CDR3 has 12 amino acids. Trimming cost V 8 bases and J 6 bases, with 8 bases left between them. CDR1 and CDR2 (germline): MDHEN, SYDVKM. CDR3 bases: TGTGCCAGCGGAAGGGTTAATTCACCCCTCCACTTT. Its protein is CASGRVNSPLHF.

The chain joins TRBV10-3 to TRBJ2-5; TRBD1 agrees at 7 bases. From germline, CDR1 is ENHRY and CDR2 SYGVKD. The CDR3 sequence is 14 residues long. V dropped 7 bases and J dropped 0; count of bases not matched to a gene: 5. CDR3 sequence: CAIKGTAYQETQYF. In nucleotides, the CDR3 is TGTGCCATCAAGGGGACAGCGTACCAAGAGACCCAGTACTTC.

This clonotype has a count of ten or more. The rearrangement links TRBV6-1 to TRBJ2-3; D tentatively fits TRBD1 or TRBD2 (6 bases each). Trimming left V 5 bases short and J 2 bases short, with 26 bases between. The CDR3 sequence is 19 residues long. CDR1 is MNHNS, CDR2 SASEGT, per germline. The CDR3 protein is CASSWVGTGLGTTTDTQYF. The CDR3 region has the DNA TGTGCCAGCAGTTGGGTGGGGACTGGCCTGGGGACAACCACAGATACGCAGTATTTT.

The CDR3 sequence: CASSYSGGWGIQYF. DNA of the CDR3: TGTGCCAGCAGTTACTCGGGCGGATGGGGCATTCAGTACTTC. The chain combines TRBV6-2 or TRBV6-3 with TRBJ2-4, with no clear D. Germline V lookup: CDR1 MNHEY, CDR2 SVGEGT. V lost 0 bases, J lost 9 bases, and 12 bases lay in between. The CDR3 loop spans 14 amino acids.

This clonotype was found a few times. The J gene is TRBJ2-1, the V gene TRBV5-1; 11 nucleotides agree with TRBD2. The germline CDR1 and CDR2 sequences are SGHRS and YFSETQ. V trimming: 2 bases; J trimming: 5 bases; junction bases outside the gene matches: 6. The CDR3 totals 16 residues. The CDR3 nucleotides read TGCGCCAGCAGCTTCTACGGGACTAGCGGCGACAATGAGCAGTTCTTC. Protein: CASSFYGTSGDNEQFF.